This T cell receptor beta chain is drawn from a study of shared clonotypes between healthy human individuals (dated by TCRdb to the early 2020s). Regarding the study in general: The cohort comprised a couple of women and three men aged 18 to 49 years. For each donor, three plates each were used for CD4 naive and CD4 memory, two plates were used for CD8 naive, and one plate was used for CD8 memory. Per donor, leukapheresis produced somewhere between about 0.9 and 9.5 billion PBMCs. To estimate repertoire size and how much clonotype sharing occurs between individuals, the study deeply sequenced the blood TCR repertoires of 5 or 6 healthy adults. To increase sequencing depth and limit assay-specific biases, TCR repertoire library preparation and sequencing were carried out by different laboratories using diverse techniques.

The donors were healthy, HIV-negative adults with no recently reported acute infections or vaccinations. Every donor was a Caucasian adult living in Nashville, Tennessee, USA. CD4+ T cells were enriched by magnetic negative selection; naive cells were then positively selected on CD45RA, and the negative fraction formed the memory subset. After blood collection by leukapheresis, PBMCs were isolated using Ficoll-Histopaque density gradient centrifugation and then cryopreserved in the vapor phase of liquid nitrogen. Analytical flow cytometry was used to check the purity and quantity of each magnetically sorted T cell population. Genomic DNA was isolated from every sorted fraction and measured by UV absorbance on a Nanodrop 2000c. The CDR3 goes from the cysteine to the phenylalanine over 14 residues. The entry retains the CDR3 DNA only, 42 bases that are in frame from base 1. Trimming at the junction amounts to 5 bases on V and 1 base on J, and the germline ends lie 9 bases apart. CDR1 MNHEY and CDR2 SVGAGI were looked up in the germline V gene.

Using the deep immunoSEQ assay, multiplex PCR amplified TCR CDR3 regions from genomic DNA. Extracted genomic DNA from each cell subset was distributed evenly across all wells of several immunoSEQ 96-well plates, and each plate was treated as a replicate. Each replicate PCR for sorted subsets received about 0.2 ug genomic DNA, equal to 30,000 or so T cell genomes. Purified libraries were quantified with a Qubit 3.0 fluorometer, sized on a Bioanalyzer 2100, and re-quantified with the KAPA Library Quantification kit. Every immunoSEQ 96-well plate was sequenced on a separate single-read 150-cycle Illumina NextSeq 550 flow cell. Under the source paper's analysis protocol: Because the immunoSEQ output included only junctional sequences and no quality scores, the filtering could not be the same as the filtering used for full-length reads. Sequences were annotated with PyIR, a Python wrapper for IgBLAST v1.9, using IMGT germline references to assign V/J genes and CDR3. Any read was removed if the V/J assignment was weak (E-value above 1e-6), the CDR3 was missing, or the read contained stop codons, out-of-frame junctions, or ambiguous translated residues. V3J clonotypes were defined as sequences sharing the same inferred V gene, J gene, and CDR3 amino acid sequence. The percentage overlap between two repertoires was calculated by dividing the number of shared unique clonotypes by the size of the smaller repertoire. RTK rarefaction, the Chao1 estimator, and Recon v2.1 estimates of unobserved clonotypes were used to assess repertoire richness. OLGA was used to compute generation probabilities for all TCRbeta clonotypes that the gDNA method yielded from a handful of donors. The table was pulled from immuneACCESS by TCRdb, which kept in-frame rearrangements only. Such tables lose some clones; where checked, under half of the loss comes from unresolved V genes, and the rest has no known cause. For V, J and clone size, that table is used; D and trimming come from the DNA. The sample has a few million clones on record, approximately 94% of them singletons. The ten top clones hold about 0.13% of the sample.

The investigation overall reported the following: Naive subsets generally had larger estimated clonotype richness than memory subsets. Approximately 4.8% of naive CD4, 3% to 4% of naive CD8, around 2.3% of memory CD4, and about 0.4% of memory CD8 clonotypes were shared across a few donors. Sampling was restricted to blood, and TCR repertoires in tissues likely differ from the TCR repertoires found in blood. Compared with non-shared clonotypes, the clonotypes found in all four sorted-subset donors had higher generation probabilities. Based on pairwise subsampling, the degree of clonotype sharing among donors was expected to be affected by sequencing depth. Incomplete sequencing was indicated by rarefaction of sorted-subset datasets, despite the large sequencing depth. The small number of donors limited the genetic and exposure-history diversity represented.

To note about this clone: Its antigen remains undetermined. The record has no base qualities; no much larger clone is one base away.

The sequence links TRBV6-5 to TRBJ1-5; a confident D gene designation cannot be given. The TCR sequence derives from a man younger than 35 in good health. Sequencing used naive CD4+ T cells sorted from blood. The sample's cell subset or site label is to be understood as: CD45RA+ positively selected. CDR3 protein: CASSEGTSNQPQHF. DNA sequence: TGTGCCAGCAGTGAGGGCACGAGCAATCAGCCCCAGCATTTT.